The rows below give T cell receptor beta chains drawn from one sample of a study of vaccination effects on CD4 cells after COVID-19. Their antigens remain unidentified. TCRdb's copy holds only in-frame clones and misses some; the assay was immunoSEQ multiplex PCR. The table has some 40,000 clones, roughly 73% seen once. The source was CD4+ T cells from PBMCs cultured with a peptide pool, collected before COVID-19 vaccination. Source of these receptors: a human donor who had a prior SARS-CoV-2 infection. CDR3s include the opening cysteine and the closing phenylalanine or tryptophan. The order of the fields is clone size, J gene, D gene, V gene, CDR3 protein, CDR3 DNA. A D gene is named only where the DNA matches it firmly. Where a row states a size, it is once, few, many or the class of an expanded clone; other rows omit it.

NA TRBJ2-7 NA TRBV7-2 CASSLGLHNSYEQYF TGTGCCAGCAGCTTAGGGTTGCATAACTCCTACGAGCAGTACTTC
NA TRBJ1-1 TRBD1 TRBV5-1 CASSRDRGNTEAFF TGCGCCAGCAGCCGGGACAGGGGGAACACTGAAGCTTTCTTT
NA TRBJ1-1 TRBD1 TRBV5-1 CASSENRQGLDTEAFF TGCGCCAGCAGCGAAAATCGACAGGGTCTTGACACTGAAGCTTTCTTT
NA TRBJ2-3 NA TRBV30 CAWSSGSADTQYF TGTGCCTGGAGTTCAGGCTCCGCAGATACGCAGTATTTT
NA TRBJ1-4 NA TRBV7-8 CASSLGGSFRHTSHEKLFF TGTGCCAGCAGCTTAGGCGGAAGTTTCCGACACACATCTCATGAAAAACTGTTTTTT
NA TRBJ1-1 NA TRBV7-6 CASSLGAGRKNTEAFF TGTGCCAGCAGCTTAGGTGCTGGCAGGAAGAACACTGAAGCTTTCTTT
few TRBJ1-5 TRBD1 TRBV2 CASRDRVFQPQHF TGTGCCAGCAGGGACAGGGTCTTTCAGCCCCAGCATTTT
few TRBJ2-7 TRBD2 TRBV7-9 CASSALLAGGSYEQYF TGTGCCAGCAGCGCACTTCTAGCGGGAGGTTCCTACGAGCAGTACTTC
NA TRBJ2-4 TRBD2 TRBV13 CASSTRTSVNIQYF TGTGCCAGCAGCACCCGGACTAGTGTGAACATTCAGTACTTC
NA TRBJ2-1 NA TRBV21-1 CASSKKNLRQNEQFF TGTGCCAGCAGCAAAAAAAACCTGAGACAGAATGAGCAGTTCTTC
once TRBJ1-4 TRBD1 TRBV5-1 CASSTGQGVSGDEKLFF TGCGCCAGCAGTACGGGACAGGGGGTATCCGGAGATGAAAAACTGTTTTTT
NA TRBJ2-1 NA TRBV4-1 CASSPTSSSYNEQFF TGCGCCAGCAGTCCCACTTCCAGCTCCTACAATGAGCAGTTCTTC
NA TRBJ2-1 TRBD2 TRBV6-5 CATLAGGPRNEQFF TGTGCCACCTTAGCGGGGGGGCCGAGGAATGAGCAGTTCTTC
NA TRBJ1-1 NA TRBV13 CASRRGFEGTEAFF TGTGCCAGCAGGAGAGGGTTTGAGGGGACTGAAGCTTTCTTT
NA TRBJ2-5 NA TRBV9 CASSVDGTRGGGETQYF TGTGCCAGCAGCGTAGATGGTACTAGAGGGGGAGGAGAGACCCAGTACTTC
few TRBJ2-3 NA TRBV6-5 CASKTGGEGTDTQYF TGTGCCAGCAAAACCGGGGGAGAGGGCACAGATACGCAGTATTTT
NA TRBJ2-3 NA TRBV3-1/TRBV3-2 CASSQEGGASRTDTQYF TGTGCCAGCAGCCAAGAAGGAGGGGCCTCACGCACAGATACGCAGTATTTT
NA TRBJ2-7 NA TRBV2 CASSDGRFGLLSYEQYF TGTGCCAGCAGTGATGGGCGTTTCGGACTCCTCTCCTACGAGCAGTACTTC
NA TRBJ2-7 NA TRBV10-3 CASNRDLSDEQYF TGTGCCAGCAACCGGGACCTCAGCGACGAGCAGTACTTC
NA TRBJ1-2 NA TRBV2 CASSEALPGGYTF TGTGCCAGCAGTGAAGCGCTTCCGGGTGGCTACACCTTC
once TRBJ2-7 TRBD2 TRBV4-2 CASSSQGRLAGEGYEQYF TGTGCCAGCAGCTCCCAGGGCCGACTAGCGGGGGAGGGCTACGAGCAGTACTTC
NA TRBJ2-7 NA TRBV7-9 CASSSAWGTYEQYF TGTGCCAGCAGCTCCGCGTGGGGCACCTACGAGCAGTACTTC
NA TRBJ2-1 TRBD2 TRBV11-2 CASSFYTGGVMHEQFF TGTGCCAGCAGCTTCTATACGGGAGGTGTTATGCATGAGCAGTTCTTC
NA TRBJ2-1 TRBD2 TRBV14 CASSQRPGLAPYNEQFF TGTGCCAGCAGCCAGCGCCCGGGACTAGCGCCCTACAATGAGCAGTTCTTC
NA TRBJ2-5 TRBD2 TRBV4-2 CASSQDILRGGEETQYF TGTGCCAGCAGCCAAGATATCTTGCGGGGGGGCGAAGAGACCCAGTACTTC
NA TRBJ1-1 NA TRBV5-1 CASRDWARNTEAFF TGCGCCAGCAGGGATTGGGCCCGAAACACTGAAGCTTTCTTT
NA TRBJ1-1 TRBD1 TRBV5-1 CASSSGTGDVNTEAFF TGCGCCAGCAGCTCCGGGACAGGGGACGTGAACACTGAAGCTTTCTTT
NA TRBJ2-1 NA TRBV11-3 CASSSGPHNEQFF TGTGCCAGCAGCTCCGGTCCCCACAATGAGCAGTTCTTC
NA TRBJ2-1 TRBD1 TRBV7-2 CASRTGIRNNEQFF TGTGCCAGCAGGACAGGGATAAGGAACAATGAGCAGTTCTTC
NA TRBJ2-7 NA TRBV27 CASRLGARDLTYEQYF TGTGCCAGCAGACTCGGGGCCCGGGACCTAACCTACGAGCAGTACTTC
NA TRBJ2-2 NA TRBV7-2 CASSLGRGDTGELFF TGTGCCAGCAGCTTAGGGCGGGGCGACACCGGGGAGCTGTTTTTT
few TRBJ2-2 TRBD1 TRBV6-5 CASRAGQGSPGELFF TGTGCCAGCAGAGCGGGACAGGGGTCTCCCGGGGAGCTGTTTTTT
few TRBJ2-1 TRBD2 TRBV18 CASSPLAGGFYNEQFF TGTGCCAGCTCACCCCTAGCGGGAGGGTTCTACAATGAGCAGTTCTTC
few TRBJ2-6 TRBD1 TRBV6-6 CASRRRRTGTGSGANVLTF TGTGCCAGCAGGCGACGGCGGACAGGGACGGGCTCTGGGGCCAACGTCCTGACTTTC
NA TRBJ1-2 NA TRBV5-8 CASSFAGGSIYGYTF TGTGCCAGCAGCTTTGCGGGGGGCTCCATCTATGGCTACACCTTC
few TRBJ2-3 NA TRBV12-5 CASGLGTHLSTDTQYF TGTGCTAGTGGTTTGGGGACACACCTCAGCACAGATACGCAGTATTTT
NA TRBJ2-3 TRBD2 TRBV11-1 CASSAQLAGTDTQYF TGTGCCAGCAGCGCCCAACTAGCGGGCACAGATACGCAGTATTTT
NA TRBJ2-1 TRBD2 TRBV3-1/TRBV3-2 CASSQGDGVAGNEQFF TGTGCCAGCAGCCAAGGTGACGGGGTAGCGGGAAATGAGCAGTTCTTC
NA TRBJ2-7 TRBD1 TRBV9 CASSAGTGWSYEQYF TGTGCCAGCAGCGCCGGGACAGGGTGGTCCTACGAGCAGTACTTC
NA TRBJ1-5 NA TRBV30 CAWSHPGRVNQPQHF TGTGCCTGGAGTCATCCAGGACGGGTCAATCAGCCCCAGCATTTT
NA TRBJ2-2 TRBD1 TRBV19 CASSNRGSTGELFF TGTGCCAGTTCAAACAGGGGGAGCACCGGGGAGCTGTTTTTT
NA TRBJ2-1 NA TRBV12-3/TRBV12-4 CASTNQEYNEQFF TGTGCCAGCACCAACCAAGAGTACAATGAGCAGTTCTTC
NA TRBJ2-7 TRBD2 TRBV5-1 CASSPAGGLAGYEQYF TGCGCCAGCAGCCCGGCAGGTGGGCTAGCGGGGTACGAGCAGTACTTC
NA TRBJ2-5 NA TRBV7-2 CASNMDRQETQYF TGTGCCAGCAATATGGACAGACAAGAGACCCAGTACTTC
NA TRBJ2-4 TRBD2 TRBV11-3 CASSLEGGVGNIQYF TGTGCCAGCAGCTTAGAGGGGGGGGTGGGAAACATTCAGTACTTC
NA TRBJ1-6 NA TRBV4-3 CASSQDAGSPLHF TGCGCCAGCAGCCAAGATGCGGGGTCGCCCCTCCACTTT
NA TRBJ2-1 NA TRBV11-2 CASLFDSYNEQFF TGTGCCAGCCTATTTGACTCCTACAATGAGCAGTTCTTC
few TRBJ2-1 TRBD2 TRBV7-9 CASGPASGSLDEQFF TGTGCCAGCGGGCCGGCTAGCGGGAGCTTGGATGAGCAGTTCTTC
NA TRBJ1-5 TRBD1 TRBV4-3 CASSQSAAGGNQPQHF TGCGCCAGCAGCCAAAGCGCGGCAGGGGGGAATCAGCCCCAGCATTTT
once TRBJ2-7 TRBD1 TRBV29-1 CSALSGTGELEQYF TGCAGCGCACTTAGCGGGACAGGGGAACTCGAGCAGTACTTC
NA TRBJ1-5 NA TRBV21-1 CASSNGGFNQPQHF TGTGCCAGCAGCAACGGGGGGTTCAATCAGCCCCAGCATTTT
few TRBJ2-2 NA TRBV4-1 CASSQVGRGNTGELFF TGCGCCAGCAGCCAAGTTGGCCGAGGGAACACCGGGGAGCTGTTTTTT
NA TRBJ2-5 TRBD1 TRBV5-1 CASSRGTGHSETQYF TGCGCCAGCAGCCGCGGGACAGGGCACTCAGAGACCCAGTACTTC
few TRBJ2-1 NA TRBV7-3 CASSLTAGNEQFF TGTGCCAGCAGCTTAACGGCGGGCAATGAGCAGTTCTTC
few TRBJ2-7 NA TRBV7-2 CASSNRDISAYEQYF TGTGCCAGCAGCAACCGGGACATAAGTGCCTACGAGCAGTACTTC
NA TRBJ2-3 NA TRBV20-1 CSASIRISTDTQYF TGCAGTGCTAGTATACGCATCAGCACAGATACGCAGTATTTT